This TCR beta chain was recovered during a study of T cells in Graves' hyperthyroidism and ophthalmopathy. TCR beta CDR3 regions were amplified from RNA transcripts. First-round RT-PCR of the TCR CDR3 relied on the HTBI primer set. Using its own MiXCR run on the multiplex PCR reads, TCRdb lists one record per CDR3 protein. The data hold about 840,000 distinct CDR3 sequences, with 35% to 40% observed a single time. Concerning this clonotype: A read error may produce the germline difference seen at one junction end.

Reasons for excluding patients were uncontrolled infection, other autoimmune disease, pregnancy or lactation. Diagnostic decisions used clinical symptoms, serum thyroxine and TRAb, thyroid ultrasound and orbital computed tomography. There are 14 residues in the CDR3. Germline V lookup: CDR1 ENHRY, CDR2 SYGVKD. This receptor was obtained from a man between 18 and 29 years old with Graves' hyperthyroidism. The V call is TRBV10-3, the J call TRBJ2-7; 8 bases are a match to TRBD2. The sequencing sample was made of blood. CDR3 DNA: TGTGCCAGCAGTTACGAAGCGGGAGTCGTCGAGCAGTACTTC. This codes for CASSYEAGVVEQYF.